Listed below are T cell receptor beta chains from one sample, sequenced in a study of blood T cell repertoires in COVID-19. Data came from immunoSEQ multiplex PCR; TCRdb stores just in-frame clones and leaves some out. The repertoire consists of 100,000 to 150,000 clones, with approximately 74% occurring once and the leading ten covering approximately 5.7%. The sequenced sample was peripheral blood. The receptor source for this set is a man aged 55 to 69 with acute or convalescent COVID-19. The CDR3 runs from the conserved cysteine through the conserved F or W. Each record gives: D gene, V gene, J gene, clone size, CDR3 protein, CDR3 DNA. The D gene is left open where the match is weak. Rows may omit the clone size; those that give it use once, few, many or a size class.

.	TRBV4-2	TRBJ1-1	.	CASSQGARNTEAFF	TGTGCCAGCAGCCAAGGGGCCAGGAACACTGAAGCTTTCTTT
.	TRBV14	TRBJ2-1	few	CASSRTHNFYNEQFF	TGTGCCAGCAGTAGGACACACAACTTCTACAATGAGCAGTTCTTC
.	TRBV15	TRBJ2-3	few	CATSRGTLEDTQYF	TGTGCCACCAGCAGAGGGACACTCGAAGATACGCAGTATTTT
.	TRBV6-6	TRBJ2-3	.	CASSYSDTQYF	TGTGCCAGCAGTTACAGCGATACGCAGTATTTT
.	TRBV19	TRBJ2-6	.	CASSIGGGGANVLTF	TGTGCCAGTAGTATAGGAGGTGGTGGGGCCAACGTCCTGACTTTC
TRBD1	TRBV7-9	TRBJ1-6	few	CASSPEGATNNSPLHF	TGTGCCAGCAGCCCCGAGGGGGCAACAAATAATTCACCCCTCCACTTT
.	TRBV7-9	TRBJ1-2	once	CASSLLVGGRSHYGYTF	TGTGCCAGCAGCTTATTAGTTGGAGGGAGGAGTCACTATGGCTACACCTTC
TRBD1	TRBV27	TRBJ1-1	.	CASSQAGGRYTEAFF	TGTGCCAGCAGTCAGGCAGGGGGCCGGTACACTGAAGCTTTCTTT
.	TRBV5-1	TRBJ1-1	.	CASSPEGDLNTEAFF	TGCGCCAGCAGCCCAGAGGGGGATTTGAACACTGAAGCTTTCTTT
TRBD1	TRBV5-8	TRBJ2-7	.	CASSRQTGASYEQYF	TGTGCCAGCAGCCGACAGACAGGGGCCTCCTACGAGCAGTACTTC
.	TRBV2	TRBJ1-2	few	CASSGGGSKLYGYTF	TGTGCCAGCAGTGGGGGGGGCAGCAAGCTCTATGGCTACACCTTC
.	TRBV6-2/TRBV6-3	TRBJ1-1	.	CASSYSIGSRTGKNTEAFF	TGTGCCAGCAGTTACTCGATTGGGTCGAGGACGGGGAAGAACACTGAAGCTTTCTTT
TRBD2	TRBV19	TRBJ2-2	.	CASRLAGVTGELFF	TGTGCCAGCAGACTAGCGGGAGTCACCGGGGAGCTGTTTTTT
TRBD1	TRBV28	TRBJ1-5	.	CASSYRTGHQPQHF	TGTGCCAGCAGTTACAGGACAGGGCATCAGCCCCAGCATTTT
TRBD2	TRBV6-5	TRBJ2-1	.	CASSYFSGGAMREQFF	TGTGCCAGCAGTTACTTTAGCGGGGGGGCCATGAGGGAGCAGTTCTTC
.	TRBV7-9	TRBJ2-2	.	CASSLQAYGELFF	TGTGCCAGCAGCTTACAAGCTTACGGGGAGCTGTTTTTT
TRBD2	TRBV5-4	TRBJ2-3	.	CASSFPGGPGWYF	TGTGCCAGCAGCTTCCCGGGAGGGCCCGGGTGGTATTTT
TRBD2	TRBV7-2	TRBJ2-4	.	CASSLAASGSGNIQYF	TGTGCCAGCAGCTTAGCCGCTAGCGGGAGCGGGAACATTCAGTACTTC
TRBD1	TRBV27	TRBJ1-2	.	CASRTPGQGGYGYTF	TGTGCCAGCAGGACGCCGGGACAGGGGGGATATGGCTACACCTTC